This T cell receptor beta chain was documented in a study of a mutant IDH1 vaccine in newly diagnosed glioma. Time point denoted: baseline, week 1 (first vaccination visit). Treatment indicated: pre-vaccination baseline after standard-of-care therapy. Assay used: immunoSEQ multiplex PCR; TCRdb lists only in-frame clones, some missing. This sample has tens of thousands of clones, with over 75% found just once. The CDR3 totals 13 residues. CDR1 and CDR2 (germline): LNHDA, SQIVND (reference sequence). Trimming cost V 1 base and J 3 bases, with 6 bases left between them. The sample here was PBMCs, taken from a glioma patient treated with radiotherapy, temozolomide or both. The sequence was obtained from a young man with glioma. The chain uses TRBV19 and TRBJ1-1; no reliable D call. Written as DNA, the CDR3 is TGTGCCAGTAGTATAGTTGTGGACACTGAAGCTTTCTTT. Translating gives CASSIVVDTEAFF.